This T cell receptor beta chain was found in a study of PD-L1 blockade in urothelial cancer. Study information: About 90% of the roughly 29 patients were men who had bladder-origin urothelial cancer.

TCRdb's copy holds only in-frame clones and misses some; the assay was immunoSEQ multiplex PCR. The repertoire holds approximately 86,000 clones, with approximately 86% as singletons. Time point: pretreatment peripheral blood. The germline V gene has CDR1 SNHLY and CDR2 FYNNEI. The CDR3 consists of 14 residues. With 6 bases removed from V and 5 bases from J, the gap between germline ends came to 15 bases. The genes are TRBV2 and TRBJ2-3, with TRBD2 as a possible D gene (6 bases). This specimen was PBMCs, taken around atezolizumab (anti-PD-L1) treatment. This clonotype originated in a middle-aged man with urothelial cancer. The CDR3 loop reads CASRERSEGDTQYF. CDR3 coding DNA: TGTGCCAGCAGGGAGCGTTCGGAGGGAGATACGCAGTATTTT.